The subject of this entry is one T cell receptor (beta chain). Per the original methods: For nucleated cells, counts were estimated from reference gene primer amplification. The protocol was immunoSEQ multiplex PCR, while the TCRdb copy is restricted to in-frame clones and leaves out a portion. From that table come the V and J calls and clone size; the DNA was used to work out D and trimming. Here the sample spans 94,000 or so clones, around 84% being singletons. CDR3 length: 15 residues. Germline assignment: CDR1 SNHLY and CDR2 FYNNEI. Trimming took 6 bases from V and 7 from J; bases not matched to a gene: 9. The sample comes from a study of blood T cell repertoires in COVID-19. Study-level information: Sites in the United States, Italy and Spain provided acute and convalescent COVID-19 samples. PBMCs, B-cell-depleted T cells, or T cells provided the cDNA or gDNA that made up the material.

The sequence came from a man aged 55 to 70 with acute or convalescent COVID-19. Sample: peripheral blood. V gene TRBV2 combines with J gene TRBJ1-5, with 10 positions matching TRBD1. The CDR3 DNA follows: TGTGCCAGCAGGGGGACGGGACAGGGGAGCCAGCCCCAGCATTTT. Encoded protein: CASRGTGQGSQPQHF.